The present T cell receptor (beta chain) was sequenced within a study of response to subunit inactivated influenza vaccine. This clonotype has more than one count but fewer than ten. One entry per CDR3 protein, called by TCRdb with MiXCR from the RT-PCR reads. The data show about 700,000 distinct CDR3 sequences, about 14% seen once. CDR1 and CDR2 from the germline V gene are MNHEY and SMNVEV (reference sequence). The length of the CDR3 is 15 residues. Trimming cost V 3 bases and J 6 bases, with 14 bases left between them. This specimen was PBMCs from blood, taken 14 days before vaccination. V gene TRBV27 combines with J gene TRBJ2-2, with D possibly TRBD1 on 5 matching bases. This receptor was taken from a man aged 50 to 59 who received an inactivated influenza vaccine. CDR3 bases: TGTGCCAGCAGTTTTGGTGGCAGGGCGGCCGGGGAGCTGTTTTTT. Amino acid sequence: CASSFGGRAAGELFF.